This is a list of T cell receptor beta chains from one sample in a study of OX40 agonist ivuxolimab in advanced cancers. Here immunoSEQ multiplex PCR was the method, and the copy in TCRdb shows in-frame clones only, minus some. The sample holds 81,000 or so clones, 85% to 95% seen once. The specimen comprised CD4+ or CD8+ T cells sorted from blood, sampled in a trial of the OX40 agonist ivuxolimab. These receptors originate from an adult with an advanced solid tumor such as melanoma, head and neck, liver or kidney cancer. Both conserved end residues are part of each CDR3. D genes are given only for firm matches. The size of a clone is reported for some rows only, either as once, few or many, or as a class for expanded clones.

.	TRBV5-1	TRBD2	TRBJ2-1	CASSLGLAGGSYNEQFF	TGCGCCAGCAGCCTCGGACTAGCGGGAGGTTCCTACAATGAGCAGTTCTTC
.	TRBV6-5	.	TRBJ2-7	CASSSSSVEQYF	TGTGCCAGCAGTTCCTCGTCGGTCGAGCAGTACTTC
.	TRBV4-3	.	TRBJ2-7	CASSQILTDYYEQYF	TGCGCCAGCAGCCAAATTCTCACGGACTACTACGAGCAGTACTTC
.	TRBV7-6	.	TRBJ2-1	CASSRDNEQFF	TGTGCCAGCAGCCGAGACAATGAGCAGTTCTTC
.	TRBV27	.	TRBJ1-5	CASSLFSGHQPQHF	TGTGCCAGCAGTTTATTTTCGGGGCATCAGCCCCAGCATTTT
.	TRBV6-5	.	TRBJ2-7	CASSYRTLKDGQYF	TGTGCCAGCAGTTACCGGACCCTAAAGGACGGGCAGTACTTC
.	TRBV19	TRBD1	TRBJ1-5	CASSRSPGQGRDQPQHF	TGTGCCAGTAGCCGTTCCCCGGGACAGGGAAGAGATCAGCCCCAGCATTTT
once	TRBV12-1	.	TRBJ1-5	CASSFDRGSNQPQHF	TGTGCCAGCAGCTTTGACAGGGGGAGCAATCAGCCCCAGCATTTT
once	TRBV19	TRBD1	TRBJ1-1	CASSLQGYTEAFF	TGTGCCAGTAGTCTACAGGGGTACACTGAAGCTTTCTTT
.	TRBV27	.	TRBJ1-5	CASSLYPLAGEEDQPQHF	TGTGCCAGCAGTTTATACCCCCTCGCGGGGGAAGAAGATCAGCCCCAGCATTTT
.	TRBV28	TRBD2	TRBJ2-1	CASSLSGSGEQFF	TGTGCCAGCAGTCTCAGCGGGAGTGGCGAGCAGTTCTTC
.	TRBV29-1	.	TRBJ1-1	CSVVELGDMNTEAFF	TGCAGCGTTGTTGAGTTGGGTGACATGAACACTGAAGCTTTCTTT
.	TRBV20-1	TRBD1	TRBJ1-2	CSAADRSYTF	TGCAGTGCTGCGGACAGGAGCTACACCTTC
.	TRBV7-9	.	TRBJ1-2	CASSLSGRDWFYGYTF	TGTGCCAGCAGCTTATCAGGCCGTGACTGGTTCTATGGCTACACCTTC
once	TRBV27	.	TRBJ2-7	CASRTEAYEQYF	TGTGCCAGCAGGACCGAGGCATACGAGCAGTACTTC
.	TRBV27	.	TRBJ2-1	CASSSRLAGALYNEQFF	TGTGCCAGCAGTTCCAGGTTAGCAGGGGCCCTCTACAATGAGCAGTTCTTC
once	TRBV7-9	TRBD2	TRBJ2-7	CASSFSREDEQYF	TGTGCCAGCAGCTTTAGCCGGGAGGACGAGCAGTACTTC
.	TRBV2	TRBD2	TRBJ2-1	CASIRTSGSLGNEQFF	TGTGCCAGCATCAGGACTAGCGGGAGCTTGGGGAATGAGCAGTTCTTC
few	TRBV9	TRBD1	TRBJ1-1	CASSDIRTGETEAFF	TGTGCCAGCAGCGATATTAGGACAGGGGAGACTGAAGCTTTCTTT
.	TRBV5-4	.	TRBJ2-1	CASSLEEPADEQFF	TGTGCCAGCAGCTTGGAGGAGCCCGCGGATGAGCAGTTCTTC
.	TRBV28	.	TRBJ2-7	CASSPDSKFSYEQYF	TGTGCCAGCAGCCCCGACAGTAAATTTTCCTACGAGCAGTACTTC
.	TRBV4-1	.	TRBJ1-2	CASSQAIPGSYGYTF	TGCGCCAGCAGCCAAGCGATCCCGGGGAGCTATGGCTACACCTTC
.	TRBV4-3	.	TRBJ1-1	CASSQVWPRGGTEAFF	TGCGCCAGCAGCCAGGTTTGGCCCAGGGGAGGCACTGAAGCTTTCTTT
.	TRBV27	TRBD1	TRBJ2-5	CASSRTGGEETQYF	TGTGCCAGCAGCCGGACAGGGGGCGAAGAGACCCAGTACTTC
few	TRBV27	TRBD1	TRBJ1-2	CASSPDRGLDGYTF	TGTGCCAGCAGTCCCGACAGGGGCTTGGATGGCTACACCTTC
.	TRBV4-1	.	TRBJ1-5	CASSQELGSNQPQHF	TGCGCCAGCAGCCAGGAGTTAGGCAGCAATCAGCCCCAGCATTTT
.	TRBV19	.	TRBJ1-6	CASSSQGFYNSPLHF	TGTGCCAGTAGTTCCCAGGGTTTTTATAATTCACCCCTCCACTTT
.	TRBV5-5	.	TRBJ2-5	CASSSPPVGWETQYF	TGTGCCAGCAGCTCCCCCCCAGTGGGGTGGGAGACCCAGTACTTC
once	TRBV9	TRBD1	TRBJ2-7	CASSHGQATSYEQYF	TGTGCCAGCAGCCATGGACAGGCGACTTCCTACGAGCAGTACTTC
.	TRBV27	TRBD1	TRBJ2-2	CASSFQGAPPGELFF	TGTGCCAGCAGTTTCCAGGGGGCGCCCCCCGGGGAGCTGTTTTTT
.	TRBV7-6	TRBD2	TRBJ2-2	CASTHSGSLLYGELFF	TGTGCCAGCACCCATAGCGGGAGTTTATTATACGGGGAGCTGTTTTTT
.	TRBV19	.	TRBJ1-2	CASSGQPGYTF	TGTGCCAGTAGCGGACAGCCCGGCTACACCTTC
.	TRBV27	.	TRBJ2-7	CASSLGRPRDYEQYF	TGTGCCAGCAGTTTAGGGAGGCCTAGGGACTACGAGCAGTACTTC
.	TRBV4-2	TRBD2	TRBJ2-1	CASSQDEGGGANEQFF	TGTGCCAGCAGCCAAGATGAGGGCGGGGGGGCCAATGAGCAGTTCTTC
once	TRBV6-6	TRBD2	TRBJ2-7	CASGTTAYEQYF	TGTGCCAGTGGGACTACCGCCTACGAGCAGTACTTC
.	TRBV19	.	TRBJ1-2	CASSIGSSNYGYTF	TGTGCCAGTAGTATAGGCAGTTCTAACTATGGCTACACCTTC
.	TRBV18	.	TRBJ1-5	CASSRRAQGHYQPQHF	TGTGCCAGCTCACGGCGGGCGCAGGGCCATTATCAGCCCCAGCATTTT
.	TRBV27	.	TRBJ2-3	CASSLRTRVSDTQYF	TGTGCCAGCAGTTTAAGGACCAGGGTGTCAGATACGCAGTATTTT
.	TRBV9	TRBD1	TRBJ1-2	CASSPAGTGYGNYGYTF	TGTGCCAGCAGCCCAGCCGGGACAGGGTATGGCAACTATGGCTACACCTTC
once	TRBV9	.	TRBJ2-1	CASSGGDEYGDEQFF	TGTGCCAGCAGCGGGGGCGATGAGTATGGAGATGAGCAGTTCTTC
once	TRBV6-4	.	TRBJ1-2	CASSDSAGSYGYTF	TGTGCCAGCAGTGACTCCGCAGGCAGTTATGGCTACACCTTC
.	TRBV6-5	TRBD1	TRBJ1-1	CASTKQGANTEAFF	TGTGCCAGCACAAAGCAGGGGGCTAACACTGAAGCTTTCTTT
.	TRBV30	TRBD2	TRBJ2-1	CAWSLTSGRRGEQFF	TGTGCCTGGAGCCTAACTAGCGGGAGACGTGGGGAGCAGTTCTTC
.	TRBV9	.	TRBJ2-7	CASSVVGAGGPYEQYF	TGTGCCAGCAGCGTAGTGGGAGCGGGTGGCCCCTACGAGCAGTACTTC
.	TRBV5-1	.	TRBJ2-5	CASSLELIETQYF	TGCGCCAGCAGCTTGGAACTCATAGAGACCCAGTACTTC
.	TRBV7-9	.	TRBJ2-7	CASSLESGRTYEQYF	TGTGCCAGCAGCTTAGAATCAGGGAGAACCTACGAGCAGTACTTC
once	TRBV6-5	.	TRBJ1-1	CASSYGVGEAFF	TGTGCCAGCAGTTACGGTGTGGGTGAAGCTTTCTTT
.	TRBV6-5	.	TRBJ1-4	CASSPQGFNEKLFF	TGTGCCAGCAGCCCCCAGGGTTTTAATGAAAAACTGTTTTTT
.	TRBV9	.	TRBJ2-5	CASSVTGAETQYF	TGTGCCAGCAGCGTGACAGGTGCGGAGACCCAGTACTTC
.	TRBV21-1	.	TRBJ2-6	CASSKIRNSGANVLTF	TGTGCCAGCAGCAAAATACGGAACTCTGGGGCCAACGTCCTGACTTTC
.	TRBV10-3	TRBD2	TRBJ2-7	CAISDPGLATGSYEQYF	TGTGCCATCAGTGACCCGGGACTAGCGACGGGGTCCTACGAGCAGTACTTC
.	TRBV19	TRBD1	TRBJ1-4	CASSSTGRNEKLFF	TGTGCCAGTAGTTCGACAGGGAGAAATGAAAAACTGTTTTTT
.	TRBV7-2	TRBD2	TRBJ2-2	CASSLWGLAGGPSGELFF	TGTGCCAGCAGCTTGTGGGGACTAGCGGGAGGGCCGAGCGGGGAGCTGTTTTTT
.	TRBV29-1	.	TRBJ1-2	CSVEWGDGYTF	TGCAGCGTTGAATGGGGGGACGGCTACACCTTC
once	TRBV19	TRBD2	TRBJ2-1	CASRLAGAYNEQFF	TGTGCCAGTAGACTAGCGGGAGCCTACAATGAGCAGTTCTTC
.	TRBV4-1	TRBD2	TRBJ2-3	CASSHPAGELTDTQYF	TGCGCCAGCAGCCATCCAGCGGGGGAGCTCACAGATACGCAGTATTTT
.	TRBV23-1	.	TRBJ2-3	CARHQGAGREGTDTQYF	TGCGCCAGGCATCAGGGGGCAGGGCGGGAGGGGACAGATACGCAGTATTTT